A single sample gave rise to the 14 T cell receptor beta chains below, sequenced in a study of blood T cell repertoires in COVID-19 (TCRdb year 2020). The protocol used for the library was the immunoSEQ multiplex PCR assay. TCRdb provides this immuneACCESS table in a form limited to in-frame rearrangements. Some clones are lacking; in checked studies, under half of them reflect an unresolved V gene, and why the rest are absent is not known. A total of 300,000 to 450,000 clones appear in this sample, around 85% of them only once. Together, the top ten hold 3% to 4.5% of the sample. What was sequenced was peripheral blood. These receptors were taken from a woman aged 18 to 35 with acute or convalescent COVID-19.

V is TRBV6-5 and J is TRBJ1-2; 7 bases fit TRBD1. Germline V CDR1 and CDR2: MNHEY, SVGAGI. V shed 2 bases, J shed 0 bases, and the junction held 6 bases outside the gene matches. The CDR3 spans 16 residues. This CDR3 reads CASSYVNRGANYGYTF. The DNA of the CDR3 is TGTGCCAGCAGTTACGTAAACAGGGGAGCTAACTATGGCTACACCTTC.

Remarks on this clone: This specimen includes other DNA sequences encoding the same CDR3. The chain has TRBV2 and TRBJ1-1; 7 bases agree with TRBD1. The germline V gene encodes CDR1 SNHLY and CDR2 FYNNEI. The CDR3 is 14 residues long. The J segment lost 0 bases and the V segment lost 5 bases, leaving 3 bases of the junction unmatched. The CDR3 DNA reads TGTGCCAGCAGTCTGACAGGGATGAACACTGAAGCTTTCTTT. Its protein product is CASSLTGMNTEAFF.

This chain links TRBV18 with TRBJ1-2; no definite D call. Germline CDR1 KGHSH, CDR2 LQKENI. CDR3 length: 15 residues. V lost 0 bases to trimming and J lost 1 base, with 9 bases between them. DNA for the CDR3: TGTGCCAGCTCACCACCCGGGAGTGATAACTATGGCTACACCTTC. This gives the protein CASSPPGSDNYGYTF. The complete variable domain, with remaining parts taken from reference TRBV18 and TRBJ1-2, reads NAGVMQNPRHLVRRRGQEARLRCSPMKGHSHVYWYRQLPEEGLKFMVYLQKENIIDESGMPKERFSAEFPKEGPSILRIQQVVRGDSAAYFCASSPPGSDNYGYTFGSGTRLTVV.

The CDR3 is CASSLGGGSYNEQFF. The CDR3 nucleotides are TGTGCCAGCAGCTTAGGGGGGGGCTCCTACAATGAGCAGTTCTTC. The chain employs TRBV7-8 and TRBJ2-1; 7 positions match TRBD2. The CDR3 extends over 15 amino acids. J gave up 0 bases and V 1 base, and 0 bases lay outside the gene matches. Germline loops: CDR1 SGHVS, CDR2 FQNEAQ.

In DNA form, the CDR3 reads TGTGCCAGCAGTGGCCAGGGGACTACCGAATTCTCCTACGAGCAGTACTTC. Its translation is CASSGQGTTEFSYEQYF. The chain joins TRBV6-1 to TRBJ2-7; possibly TRBD2 for D (7 bases). The V end lost 4 bases, the J end lost 0 bases, and 19 bases lay between the germline ends. Germline CDR1 reads MNHNS; CDR2 reads SASEGT. The CDR3 totals 17 residues.

This clone has a single count. The chain combines TRBV6-5 with TRBJ1-1, with D uncertain. The CDR3 has 14 residues. Trimming left V 7 bases short and J 1 base short, with 13 bases between. Per the germline V gene, CDR1 is MNHEY and CDR2 is SVGAGI. The CDR3: CASIPERGNTEAFF. CDR3 DNA sequence: TGTGCCAGCATTCCGGAACGGGGGAACACTGAAGCTTTCTTT.

The chain links TRBV28 to TRBJ1-4; D unclear. Germline V gives CDR1 MDHEN, CDR2 SYDVKM. The germline V and J ends were trimmed by 5 bases and 5 bases, with 12 bases remaining between them. The CDR3 totals 14 residues. CDR3 amino acids: CASSPPAGNEKLFF. The CDR3 nucleotides are TGTGCCAGCAGTCCCCCCGCGGGGAATGAAAAACTGTTTTTT.

The count of this clone is one. The chain joins TRBV2 to TRBJ2-3, with TRBD1 identical over 8 bases. The V segment lost 4 bases and the J segment 4 bases; nucleotides outside the gene matches: 7. The CDR3 sequence is 15 residues long. Germline CDR1 and CDR2: SNHLY and FYNNEI. The CDR3 DNA reads as TGTGCCAGCAGTGTCAGGGGGCCCCCCGCAGATACGCAGTATTTT. This sequence encodes CASSVRGPPADTQYF.

The chain uses TRBV19 and TRBJ2-3, with no clear D. V dropped 7 bases and J dropped 3 bases, with 11 bases sitting between them. This CDR3 is 13 amino acids long. Germline CDR1 and CDR2: LNHDA and SQIVND (reference sequence). The DNA of the CDR3 is TGTGCCAGTAAAGGCAGGATTACAGATACGCAGTATTTT. Amino acids: CASKGRITDTQYF.

The chain employs TRBV5-1 and TRBJ1-5; D ambiguous. This CDR3 spans 12 amino acids. CDR1 is SGHRS, CDR2 YFSETQ, per germline. Between the trimmed V and J ends, which lost 0 bases and 10 bases, there was a span of 8 bases. The CDR3, as DNA: TGCGCCAGCAGCTTGGACGGGTCTCCCCAGCATTTT. Amino acids: CASSLDGSPQHF.

Only one count was recorded for this clone. This chain links TRBV5-4 with TRBJ1-4; D gene uncertain. The CDR3 runs 16 residues. Germline loops: CDR1 SGHNT, CDR2 YYREEE (reference sequence). Between the trimmed V and J ends, which lost 1 base and 3 bases, there was a span of 13 bases. This chain's CDR3 is CASSLNSGRSNEKLFF. As DNA, the CDR3 is TGTGCCAGCAGCTTGAATTCCGGGAGGTCTAATGAAAAACTGTTTTTT.

The V call is TRBV5-1, the J call TRBJ1-2, with D perhaps matching TRBD1 (5 bases). CDR1 is SGHRS, CDR2 YFSETQ, per germline. V lost 0 bases and J lost 3, with 9 bases in between. The CDR3 totals 14 residues. The CDR3 DNA follows: TGCGCCAGCAGCTTGGAAGGGGCAGACTATGGCTACACCTTC. It translates to CASSLEGADYGYTF.

The chain combines TRBV7-7 with TRBJ2-1; the match to TRBD1 covers 7 bases. V shed 1 base and J 1 base; nucleotides not matched to a gene: 1. The CDR3 covers 15 residues. Germline CDR1 and CDR2: SSHAT and FNYEAQ (reference sequence). The CDR3 DNA sequence: TGTGCCAGCAGCTTAGAGGGGGCTTCCTACAATGAGCAGTTCTTC. The encoded protein is CASSLEGASYNEQFF. Using reference TRBV7-7 and TRBJ2-1 for the parts outside the CDR3, the full variable domain is GAGVSQSPRYKVTKRGQDVTLRCDPISSHATLYWYQQALGQGPEFLTYFNYEAQPDKSGLPSDRFSAERPEGSISTLTIQRTEQRDSAMYRCASSLEGASYNEQFFGPGTRLTVL.

This clone was counted a few times. The chain couples TRBV28 to TRBJ1-2; D possibly corresponds to TRBD1 (6 bases). The V gene lost 6 bases and the J gene lost 7 bases, with 15 bases spanning the gap. The CDR3 consists of 13 residues. Germline CDR1 and CDR2: MDHEN and SYDVKM. As DNA, the CDR3 is TGTGCCAGCAGGCCAGGGGAAGTGGGTGGCTACACCTTC. As protein: CASRPGEVGGYTF.